This TCR beta chain was observed in a study of OX40 agonist ivuxolimab in advanced cancers. As for the study in general: Patients took ivuxolimab, an agonistic anti-OX40 (CD134) antibody. Earlier anti-PD-1, anti-PD-L1 or anti-CTLA-4 therapy was permitted; 30% to 50% had received some.

This clone was picked up a small number of times. Profiling relied on immunoSEQ multiplex PCR, and the TCRdb table lists in-frame clones only, not all of them. Here the sample spans roughly 38,000 clones, roughly four fifths being singletons. Germline trimming cut 8 bases from V and 2 bases from J; bases unmatched to any gene: 3. CDR3 size: 15 residues. In germline, CDR1 is MDHEN, CDR2 SYDVKM. The source was CD4+ or CD8+ T cells sorted from blood, collected in a trial of the OX40 agonist ivuxolimab. The sequence was obtained from an adult with an advanced solid tumor such as melanoma, head and neck, liver or kidney cancer. V usage is TRBV28 and J usage is TRBJ2-2; 12 positions agree with TRBD2. This CDR3 is CASLLAGGNTGELFF. As DNA, the CDR3 is TGTGCCAGCCTACTAGCGGGGGGAAACACCGGGGAGCTGTTTTTT. The variable domain in full, completed from reference TRBV28 and TRBJ2-2, reads DVKVTQSSRYLVKRTGEKVFLECVQDMDHENMFWYRQDPGLGLRLIYFSYDVKMKEKGDIPEGYSVSREKKERFSLILESASTNQTSMYLCASLLAGGNTGELFFGEGSRLTVL.